This TCR beta chain was recorded in a study of OX40 agonist ivuxolimab in advanced cancers. The study in broad terms: Ivuxolimab was a fully human IgG2 agonistic monoclonal antibody targeting the costimulatory receptor OX40 (CD134). Three dose-escalation patients achieved partial responses, one with hepatocellular carcinoma and two with cutaneous melanoma. Of the approximately 50 dose-escalation patients, hepatocellular carcinoma was present in around 20, melanoma in some 15, renal cell carcinoma in 9 and head and neck cancer in 9. The point of sequencing TCRbeta in the periphery was to test whether ivuxolimab changed TCR sequence diversity and drove clonal T-cell expansion. Intravenous ivuxolimab was administered to patients every 2 weeks at six dose levels: 0.01, 0.1, 0.3, 1.5, 3 and 10 mg/kg. In the dose-escalation cohort, 70% to 85% of patients were male, and the mean age was approximately 55 years, with a range of 23 to 79. The paper covers the monotherapy dose-escalation part of the phase I ivuxolimab trial, which included N = 52 patients. Prior anti-PD-1, anti-PD-L1 or anti-CTLA-4 therapy was permitted, and about 40% of dose-escalation patients had received checkpoint inhibitors.

To sequence the TCRbeta CDR3 region, genomic DNA was isolated from the sorted cells. The immunoSEQ Assay was used to sequence the TCRbeta CDR3 regions. TCRdb retrieved this table from immuneACCESS and kept in-frame rearrangements only. Not all clones are present; in checked studies, unresolved V genes account for under half, and no reason is known for the remainder. Counted in this sample were approximately 130,000 clones; approximately 94% of them appeared once. Approximately 0.99% of the sample is taken by the ten largest. Beyond this particular receptor, the publication reports: At doses from 0.1 to 3.0 mg/kg, clonal expansion was seen in both CD4+ and CD8+ blood T cells between baseline and week 6. Which antigens the clonally expanded peripheral T cells were specific for was not determined. Low levels of normalized T-cell clonal expansion were also seen in some nonresponding patients. In the 0.1-3.0 mg/kg groups, partial responders were among the patients with the lowest normalized peripheral clonal expansion, particularly in CD8+ T cells. After ivuxolimab, expanded clones were on average more numerous among CD8+ T cells than among CD4+ T cells.

Comments on this clone: This clone's antigen is unknown. Base qualities are not provided; no much larger clone lies one nucleotide away.

The trial excluded patients who had a history of autoimmune disease or who were on systemic immunosuppression. In every dose cohort, peripheral blood was drawn for TCR sequencing at baseline, cycle 4 day 1, and cycle 7 day 1. The samples were taken from a phase I, first-in-human, multicenter, open-label dose-escalation trial of ivuxolimab. Adults with locally advanced or metastatic head and neck squamous cell, hepatocellular, melanoma or renal cell carcinoma were enrolled in the trial. Before TCR sequencing, CD4+ and CD8+ T cells were separately sorted from peripheral blood. CDR1 and CDR2 are drawn from the germline V gene: SGHNT, YENEEA. The CDR3 spans 13 residues, from the cysteine through the phenylalanine. Only the CDR3 region is kept as DNA, spanning 39 bases read in frame from base 1. V and J are trimmed by 8 bases and 8 bases, and the gene matches miss 3 bases of the junction.

Sequenced material: CD4+ or CD8+ T cells sorted from blood, taken in a trial of the OX40 agonist ivuxolimab. The sequence joins TRBV11-3 to TRBJ2-1; 13 middle bases align to TRBD2. The source of this sequence is an adult with an advanced solid tumor such as melanoma, head and neck, liver or kidney cancer. The DNA reads TGTGCCAGCTCACTAGCGGGGGGGGATGAGCAGTTCTTC. It is translated as CASSLAGGDEQFF. Reference TRBV11-3 and TRBJ2-1 proteins supply the regions before and after the CDR3; the full variable domain is: EAGVVQSPRYKIIEKKQPVAFWCNPISGHNTLYWYLQNLGQGPELLIRYENEEAVDDSQLPKDRFSAERLKGVDSTLKIQPAELGDSAVYLCASSLAGGDEQFFGPGTRLTVL.